This passage covers 25 T cell receptor beta chains from one sample sequenced in a study of T-cell reconstitution after alpha-beta-depleted transplantation in children. Unique molecular identifiers were incorporated when the TCRbeta library was constructed. TCRdb fed the PCR reads into MiXCR, producing one record per CDR3 protein. The repertoire holds roughly 500,000 distinct CDR3 sequences, with approximately 20% as singletons. Sequenced material: PBMCs from the stem cell graft donor, taken from the stem cell graft. These receptors were obtained from a human donor who donated a stem cell graft to a child with acute lymphoblastic leukemia.

The chain joins TRBV25-1 to TRBJ2-7; possibly TRBD1 for D (6 bases). Trimming took 6 bases from V and 5 from J, leaving 14 bases between them. This CDR3 has 13 residues. The germline CDR1 and CDR2 sequences are MGHDK and SYGVNS. CDR3 amino acids: CASSKTGFNEQYF. The CDR3 DNA reads as TGTGCCAGCAGCAAAACAGGGTTCAACGAGCAGTACTTC.

The chain uses TRBV30 and TRBJ2-1; D call uncertain. Germline V gene sequence: CDR1 GTSNPN, CDR2 SVGIG (reference sequence). This CDR3 is 14 amino acids long. Trimming removed 7 bases from V and 0 bases from J, with 13 bases in between. CDR3 nucleotides: TGTGCCTCCCCCTCCAGGAGCTCCTACAATGAGCAGTTCTTC. As protein: CASPSRSSYNEQFF.

This clonotype was observed a few times. This chain connects TRBV7-9 to TRBJ2-3; D unclear. This CDR3 has 12 amino acids. The germline gives CDR1 SEHNR, CDR2 FQNEAQ (reference sequence). Trimming cost V 8 bases and J 5 bases, with 11 bases left between them. The DNA of the CDR3 is TGTGCCAGCGGGGTGTATGGAGATACGCAGTATTTT. It specifies CASGVYGDTQYF.

The table lists this clonotype with many counts. The junction shows a germline mismatch at one end, possibly a read error. The chain carries TRBV7-2 and TRBJ2-1; 15 nucleotides align to TRBD2. The germline gives CDR1 SGHTA, CDR2 FQGNSA. The length of the CDR3 is 15 residues. The CDR3 reads CASSLGLAGGNEQFF. The CDR3, as DNA: TGCGCCAGCAGCTTGGGACTAGCGGGAGGCAATGAGCAGTTCTTC.

The chain joins TRBV25-1 to TRBJ2-7, with no clear D. Between the trimmed V and J ends, which lost 2 bases and 2 bases, there was a span of 13 bases. The CDR3 is 15 amino acids. Germline V gene sequence: CDR1 MGHDK, CDR2 SYGVNS. The CDR3 coding sequence is TGTGCCAGCAGTGAAGAATTCGACGGTGCCTACGAGCAGTACTTC. This sequence encodes CASSEEFDGAYEQYF.

This clonotype was picked up a small number of times. The chain has TRBV6-2 or TRBV6-3 and TRBJ2-2; no firm D call. CDR1 MNHEY and CDR2 SVGEGT come from the germline V gene. CDR3 length: 12 amino acids. V was trimmed by 8 bases and J by 4 bases, leaving 8 bases between them. CDR3 coding DNA: TGTGCCAGCCAGAGGTTCACCGGGGAGCTGTTTTTT. The encoded protein is CASQRFTGELFF.

This chain uses TRBV11-2 with TRBJ2-5; possible D gene TRBD2, 6 bases. The CDR3 is made up of 15 amino acids. V was trimmed by 5 bases and J by 1 base, leaving 14 bases between them. Germline lookup yields CDR1 SGHAT and CDR2 FQNNGV. The CDR3 loop is CASSPLLAPQETQYF. CDR3 in DNA: TGTGCCAGCAGCCCGTTACTAGCCCCCCAAGAGACCCAGTACTTC. Full variable domain (remainder filled in from reference TRBV11-2 and TRBJ2-5): EAGVAQSPRYKIIEKRQSVAFWCNPISGHATLYWYQQILGQGPKLLIQFQNNGVVDDSQLPKDRFSAERLKGVDSTLKIQPAKLEDSAVYLCASSPLLAPQETQYFGPGTRLLVL.

In its sample, this clonotype was seen a few times. CDR3 DNA: TGCAGTGCAAACCATGGGACAGGCAGTCGCGAAGCTTTCTTT. Its translation: CSANHGTGSREAFF. The rearrangement uses TRBV20-1 and TRBJ1-1; 8 nucleotides match TRBD1. Trimming removed 6 bases from V and 8 bases from J; junction bases left unmatched: 14. The CDR3 is 14 residues long. Germline CDR1 is DFQATT and CDR2 is SNEGSKA (reference sequence).

This clonotype was picked up a small number of times. The CDR3 is CASSLSRLATYEQYF. CDR3 nucleotide sequence: TGCGCCAGCAGCCTAAGTAGACTAGCGACTTACGAGCAGTACTTC. The chain joins TRBV4-1 to TRBJ2-7, with 8 nucleotides matching TRBD2. The V and J ends lost 4 bases and 4 bases, in that order; junction bases with no gene match: 9. Germline CDR1 is MGHRA and CDR2 is YSYEKL. The CDR3 consists of 15 residues.

This clonotype was seen a handful of times. This rearrangement joins TRBV5-1 to TRBJ2-6, with D perhaps matching TRBD1 or TRBD2 (6 bases each). CDR3 length: 19 amino acids. V lost 4 bases and J lost 1, with 21 bases in between. In germline, CDR1 is SGHRS, CDR2 YFSETQ. As DNA, the CDR3 is TGCGCCAGCAGCCCACGGGGGCCTGCAGAGCTATCTGGGGCCAACGTCCTGACTTTC. Its translation: CASSPRGPAELSGANVLTF.

Concerning this clonotype: Sequence at one end of the junction differs from germline and may be a read error. This sequence joins TRBV5-1 and TRBJ1-1; D remains unclear. The CDR3 has 15 residues. Germline V gives CDR1 SGHRS, CDR2 YFSETQ. DNA of the CDR3: TGCGCCAGCAGCTTGGTGGGAGGGTCGAACGCTGAAGCTTTCTTT. Translating it yields CASSLVGGSNAEAFF.

The chain carries TRBV21-1 and TRBJ2-5. TRBV21-1 is labeled a pseudogene. This CDR3 is built from 11 residues. The CDR3 here is CASSKRETQYF. In nucleotides, the CDR3 is TGTGCCAGCAGCAAAAGAGAGACCCAGTACTTC.

The V gene is TRBV7-9, the J gene TRBJ2-1; the D is unclear. From germline, CDR1 is SEHNR and CDR2 FQNEAQ (reference sequence). Trimming shortened V by 1 base and J by 7 bases, and 11 bases separated the two germline ends. The CDR3 extends over 14 amino acids. Written as DNA, the CDR3 is TGTGCCAGCAGCTTAGACTTAACCCCTAATGAGCAGTTCTTC. Translated: CASSLDLTPNEQFF.

The V and J genes are TRBV19 and TRBJ2-1, with TRBD2 identical over 9 bases. Trimming at V came to 3 bases and at J to 4 bases, leaving 4 bases not matched to a gene. Germline V gives CDR1 LNHDA, CDR2 SQIVND (reference sequence). The CDR3 is 15 residues long. CDR3 nucleotides: TGTGCCAGTAGTATGACTAGCGGAACTTACAATGAGCAGTTCTTC. The encoded protein is CASSMTSGTYNEQFF. The whole variable domain, remainder taken from reference TRBV19 and TRBJ2-1, is DGGITQSPKYLFRKEGQNVTLSCEQNLNHDAMYWYRQDPGQGLRLIYYSQIVNDFQKGDIAEGYSVSREKKESFPLTVTSAQKNPTAFYLCASSMTSGTYNEQFFGPGTRLTVL.

This chain joins TRBV15 and TRBJ2-1; D is unclear. Trimming removed 0 bases from V and 7 bases from J, with 13 bases in between. The CDR3 runs 15 residues. CDR1 and CDR2 from the germline V gene are LNHNV and YYDKDF (reference sequence). The CDR3 reads CATSREISLGNEQFF. CDR3 nucleotides: TGTGCCACCAGCAGAGAGATTAGCCTAGGGAATGAGCAGTTCTTC.

This clonotype came up a few times. The chain recombines TRBV7-9 with TRBJ2-1; 12 positions match TRBD1. V lost 5 bases to trimming and J lost 6 bases; unmatched junction nucleotides: 5. In germline, CDR1 is SEHNR, CDR2 FQNEAQ (reference sequence). This CDR3 comprises 15 residues. In DNA, the CDR3 is TGTGCCAGCAGCCCGGGACAGGGGGCGGTCAATGAGCAGTTCTTC. Translation gives CASSPGQGAVNEQFF.

This clonotype turned up a few times. For the CDR3, the DNA is TGTGCCAGCAAAAGTTTAGACGAGCAGTACTTC. Translating gives CASKSLDEQYF. The V call is TRBV2, the J call TRBJ2-7; D not certain. The CDR3 loop spans 11 amino acids. CDR1 and CDR2 (germline): SNHLY, FYNNEI. Trimming removed 7 bases at V and 5 bases at J, with 9 bases between.

The rearrangement joins TRBV6-5 to TRBJ2-1; 11 bases are shared with TRBD2. Germline values: CDR1 MNHEY, CDR2 SVGAGI. V lost 4 bases, J lost 8 bases, and 10 bases stayed unmatched. The CDR3 loop spans 16 amino acids. CDR3 in amino acids: CASSLIRTSGPDEQFF. The CDR3 DNA reads TGTGCCAGCAGTTTGATCCGGACTAGCGGGCCAGATGAGCAGTTCTTC.

This clonotype was seen only a few times. The chain combines TRBV12-3 or TRBV12-4 with TRBJ2-1, with D unclear. The CDR3 sequence is 12 residues long. V lost 3 bases, J lost 10 bases, and 10 bases lay in between. CDR3 in DNA: TGTGCCAGCAGTTTCTTGAGCTCGGAGCAGTTCTTC. Amino acid sequence: CASSFLSSEQFF.

This clonotype was picked up a small number of times. V usage is TRBV5-1 and J usage is TRBJ2-6, with a possible D match to TRBD2 (5 bases). CDR1 is SGHRS and CDR2 is YFSETQ in the germline V gene. The germline V and J ends were trimmed by 4 bases and 0 bases, with 11 bases remaining between them. The CDR3 loop spans 16 amino acids. CDR3 DNA sequence: TGCGCCAGCAGCGCCCGAGGGATCTCTGGGGCCAACGTCCTGACTTTC. This gives the protein CASSARGISGANVLTF.

This clonotype has only a few counts. The chain combines TRBV7-9 with TRBJ2-7, with D hard to call. Trimming cost V 4 bases and J 2 bases, with 6 bases left between them. CDR1 is SEHNR, CDR2 FQNEAQ, per germline (reference sequence). The CDR3 totals 12 residues. CDR3 loop: CASSSMTYEQYF. CDR3 nucleotides: TGTGCCAGCAGCTCTATGACCTACGAGCAGTACTTC.

The sample holds a few counts of this clonotype. The rearrangement joins TRBV3-1 to TRBJ1-1; D gene unclear. Germline V gene data show CDR1 as LGHDT and CDR2 as YNNKEL (reference sequence). V lost 4 bases and J 1 base, leaving 10 bases between the germline ends. This CDR3 has 14 amino acids. CDR3 region: CASSRLTENTEAFF. Written as DNA, the CDR3 is TGTGCCAGCAGCCGCCTAACAGAGAACACTGAAGCTTTCTTT.

This clonotype was observed a few times. This rearrangement joins TRBV5-1 to TRBJ2-3; tentative D call: TRBD1 (6 bases). V lost 3 bases and J 2 bases, leaving 16 bases between the germline ends. The CDR3 consists of 16 residues. CDR1 and CDR2 from the germline V gene are SGHRS and YFSETQ. This chain's CDR3 is CASSYAPQGSTDTQYF. In DNA, the CDR3 is TGCGCCAGCAGCTACGCCCCCCAGGGGTCCACAGATACGCAGTATTTT.

This clonotype was detected only a few times. The chain is built from TRBV4-1 and TRBJ2-7; D may be TRBD2 (6 bases). Germline V gives CDR1 MGHRA, CDR2 YSYEKL. Trimming took off 6 bases at V and 6 bases at J, with 15 bases between the two ends. This CDR3 is 13 amino acids long. The CDR3 nucleotides read TGCGCCAGCAGGTCTAGCGCCAGACCCGAGCAGTACTTC. Amino acid sequence: CASRSSARPEQYF.

The rearrangement joins TRBV5-8 to TRBJ2-3; maybe TRBD2 (6 bases). V dropped 1 base and J dropped 5 bases, with 8 bases sitting between them. CDR1 is SGHTS, CDR2 YDEGEE, per germline. The CDR3 runs to 13 residues. The CDR3 here is CASSLWTKDTQYF. The CDR3 coding sequence is TGTGCCAGCAGCTTGTGGACTAAAGATACGCAGTATTTT.